This T cell receptor (beta chain) came from a study of Graves' ophthalmopathy and Graves' hyperthyroidism. Whole-study findings and limits: The 13-signature model separated ophthalmopathy from stable hyperthyroidism at approximately 89% sensitivity and about 81% specificity.

This clonotype was seen repeatedly, ten times or more. As yet, its antigen is unknown. CDR1 and CDR2 (germline): KGHDR, SFDVKD. With V trimmed by 2 bases and J by 4 bases, 3 bases remained unmatched. The CDR3 extends over 15 amino acids. Transcripts of RNA were the source for amplifying TCR beta CDR3 regions. The first round was an RT-PCR with HTBI primers, and the second round was a multiplex PCR. TCRdb recomputed calls from the multiplex PCR reads with MiXCR, one row per CDR3 protein. The table records more than 300,000 distinct CDR3 sequences, about a sixth of them present only once. The receptor was derived from an adult woman with stable Graves' hyperthyroidism. Sequenced sample: peripheral blood. The chain employs TRBV24-1 and TRBJ2-2, with TRBD1 matching over 7 bases. This CDR3 is CATSDWDRSTGELFF. The DNA for the CDR3 is TGTGCCACCAGTGATTGGGACAGAAGCACCGGGGAGCTGTTTTTT.